This record covers a single TCR beta chain. This entry belongs to a study of control samples from healthy donors and cancer patients. With 6 bases removed from V and 0 bases from J, the gap between germline ends came to 17 bases. Germline-derived CDR1 and CDR2 are SGHRS and YFSETQ. The CDR3 contains 16 residues. Using immunoSEQ multiplex PCR, the repertoire was profiled, and TCRdb retains in-frame clones only, with some absent. The sample lists 120,000 or so clones, about 95% occurring once. The chain is built from TRBV5-1 and TRBJ2-3; D call uncertain. The source of this sequence is a man aged 25 to 45 in good health. Specimen: blood. The CDR3 region has the DNA TGCGCCAGCAATCGGCAAGCGATCGGGAGCACAGATACGCAGTATTTT. The encoded protein is CASNRQAIGSTDTQYF.